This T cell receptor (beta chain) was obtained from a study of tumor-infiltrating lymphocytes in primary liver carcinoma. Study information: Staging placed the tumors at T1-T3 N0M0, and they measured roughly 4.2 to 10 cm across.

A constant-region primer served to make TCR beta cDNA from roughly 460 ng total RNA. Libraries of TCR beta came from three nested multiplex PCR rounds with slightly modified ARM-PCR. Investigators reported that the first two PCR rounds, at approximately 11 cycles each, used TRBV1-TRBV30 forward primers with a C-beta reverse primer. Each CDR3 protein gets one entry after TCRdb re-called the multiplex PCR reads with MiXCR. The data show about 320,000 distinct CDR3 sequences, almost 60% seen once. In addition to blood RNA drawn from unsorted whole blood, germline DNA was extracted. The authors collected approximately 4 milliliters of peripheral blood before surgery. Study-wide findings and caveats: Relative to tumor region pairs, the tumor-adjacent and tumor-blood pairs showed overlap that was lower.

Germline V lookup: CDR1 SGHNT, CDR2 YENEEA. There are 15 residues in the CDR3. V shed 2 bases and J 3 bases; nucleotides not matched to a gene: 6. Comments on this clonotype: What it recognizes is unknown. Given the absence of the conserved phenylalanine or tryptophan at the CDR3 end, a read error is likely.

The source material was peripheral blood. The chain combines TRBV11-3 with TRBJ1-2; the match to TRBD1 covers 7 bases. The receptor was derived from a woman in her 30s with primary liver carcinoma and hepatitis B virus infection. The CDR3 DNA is TGTGCCAGCAGCTTATTAAACAGGGGAGACTATGGCTACACCTTA. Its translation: CASSLLNRGDYGYTL.